Below, 25 T cell receptor beta chains from the same sample are listed, as sequenced in a study of T cell responses to AZD1222 COVID-19 vaccine. Sequencing was performed with immunoSEQ multiplex PCR; in TCRdb, only in-frame clones are kept and a portion is missing. The data contain around 270,000 clones, 90% to 95% of them singletons. Sample: peripheral blood, taken 28 days after the second AZD1222 dose. All receptors derive from an adult who received the AZD1222 COVID-19 vaccine.

The chain links TRBV7-9 to TRBJ2-3; 8 bases line up with TRBD2. Germline V gives CDR1 SEHNR, CDR2 FQNEAQ (reference sequence). The ends lost 4 bases at V and 6 bases at J; junction bases unmatched: 12. The length of the CDR3 is 16 residues. The chain's CDR3 is CASSSLGGRHRDTQYF. The CDR3 DNA reads as TGTGCCAGCAGCTCGCTCGGCGGGAGGCACCGGGATACGCAGTATTTT. The whole variable domain, filled in from reference TRBV7-9 and TRBJ2-3, reads DTGVSQNPRHKITKRGQNVTFRCDPISEHNRLYWYRQTLGQGPEFLTYFQNEAQLEKSRLLSDRFSAERPKGSFSTLEIQRTEQGDSAMYLCASSSLGGRHRDTQYFGPGTRLTVL.

This sequence joins TRBV19 and TRBJ1-5; D gene uncertain. The V and J ends lost 5 bases and 0 bases respectively, with 14 bases between them. In germline, CDR1 is LNHDA, CDR2 SQIVND (reference sequence). This CDR3 has 16 amino acids. CDR3 coding DNA: TGTGCCAGTAGTGGTGGCGAAAGTCTTAGCAATCAGCCCCAGCATTTT. It encodes CASSGGESLSNQPQHF.

The chain employs TRBV10-3 and TRBJ2-1; 10 nucleotides line up with TRBD1. J gave up 6 bases and V 6 bases, and 5 bases lay outside the gene matches. This CDR3 comprises 14 residues. Germline CDR1 ENHRY, CDR2 SYGVKD. DNA of the CDR3: TGTGCCATCAGCACCGGGACAGGGGTCAATGAGCAGTTCTTC. It specifies CAISTGTGVNEQFF.

The rearrangement links TRBV4-3 to TRBJ2-7; 8 bases fit TRBD2. The CDR3 is made up of 16 amino acids. Unmatched junction bases numbered 6, after V lost 0 bases and J lost 2 bases. Germline values: CDR1 LGHNA, CDR2 YSLEER. DNA for the CDR3: TGCGCCAGCAGCCAAGATGGACGGGAGGGCGCCTACGAGCAGTACTTC. Translated, it gives CASSQDGREGAYEQYF.

This chain joins TRBV5-1 and TRBJ1-3; no clear D gene. In germline, CDR1 is SGHRS, CDR2 YFSETQ. This CDR3 spans 15 amino acids. The V and J ends lost 0 bases and 2 bases respectively, with 9 bases between them. The CDR3 coding sequence is TGCGCCAGCAGCTTGGAGGGTAAGACTGGAAACACCATATATTTT. This sequence encodes CASSLEGKTGNTIYF.

The chain uses TRBV6-1 and TRBJ1-5; the D is unclear. The ends were cut back, 0 bases at V and 3 bases at J, with 9 bases in the middle. The germline V gene encodes CDR1 MNHNS and CDR2 SASEGT. The CDR3 has 15 amino acids. The CDR3 sequence is CASSEASGYNQPQHF. The CDR3, as DNA: TGTGCCAGCAGTGAAGCATCCGGGTACAATCAGCCCCAGCATTTT.

The rearrangement joins TRBV29-1 to TRBJ1-1; perhaps TRBD1 as D (5 bases). The ends were cut back, 1 base at V and 0 bases at J, with 12 bases in the middle. The germline V gene encodes CDR1 SQVTM and CDR2 ANQGSEA. The CDR3 has 15 amino acids. CDR3 bases: TGCAGCGTTGAAGCACGACAGAACTTGAACACTGAAGCTTTCTTT. Protein product: CSVEARQNLNTEAFF.

This chain uses TRBV5-4 with TRBJ1-6; a possible D gene is TRBD1 (5 bases). This CDR3 region has 14 residues. The V end lost 3 bases, the J end lost 9 bases, and 13 bases lay between the germline ends. CDR1 is SGHNT and CDR2 is YYREEE in the germline V gene (reference sequence). The DNA of the CDR3 is TGTGCCAGCAGCTCGGGACGGGAAAGTTCACCCCTCCACTTT. Amino acid sequence: CASSSGRESSPLHF.

The rearrangement uses TRBV5-6 and TRBJ1-3; D may be TRBD1 (6 bases). In germline, CDR1 is SGHDT, CDR2 YYEEEE. CDR3 length: 15 amino acids. Deletions cut 3 bases from V and 0 bases from J, with 10 bases between. CDR3 DNA: TGTGCCAGCAGCTCGGGACACTTCTCTGGAAACACCATATATTTT. It yields the protein CASSSGHFSGNTIYF.

The genes are TRBV6-2 or TRBV6-3 and TRBJ1-4, with no clear D. This CDR3 is built from 13 residues. V was trimmed by 4 bases and J by 11 bases, leaving 14 bases between them. Germline-derived CDR1 and CDR2 are MNHEY and SVGEGT. The CDR3 here is CASSSLRGGKLFF. The CDR3, as DNA: TGTGCCAGCAGTTCCCTTCGTGGTGGGAAACTGTTTTTT.

The rearrangement joins TRBV6-5 to TRBJ1-4, with 7 bases lining up with TRBD1. Per the germline V gene, CDR1 is MNHEY and CDR2 is SVGAGI. After removal of 2 bases from V and 3 bases from J, the junction contained 3 bases not matched to a gene. CDR3 length: 15 residues. In DNA, the CDR3 is TGTGCCAGCAGTTACACAGGGGAGGCTAATGAAAAACTGTTTTTT. This encodes CASSYTGEANEKLFF.

The V gene is TRBV3-1 (or the pseudogene TRBV3-2), the J gene TRBJ1-2, with unresolved D. V lost 1 base and J lost 7, with 13 bases in between. CDR1 and CDR2 (germline): LGHDT, YNNKEL (reference sequence). This CDR3 spans 14 amino acids. CDR3 protein: CASSQVDYLSGYTF. CDR3 sequence (DNA): TGTGCCAGCAGCCAAGTGGACTACCTCTCTGGCTACACCTTC.

The rearrangement uses TRBV6-4 and TRBJ1-5, with 10 bases aligning to TRBD1. CDR3 size: 16 residues. From germline, CDR1 is MRHNA and CDR2 SNTAGT. Trimming at V came to 5 bases and at J to 4 bases, leaving 8 bases not matched to a gene. This CDR3 reads CASSQRQGAGNQPQHF. The DNA of the CDR3 is TGTGCCAGCAGTCAGCGACAGGGGGCAGGAAATCAGCCCCAGCATTTT.

V is TRBV25-1 and J is TRBJ1-1; a weak D match, TRBD1 (5 bases). V was shortened by 2 bases and J by 1 base, with 5 bases between the two germline ends. Germline CDR1 is MGHDK and CDR2 is SYGVNS. The CDR3 sequence is 13 residues long. The CDR3 is CASSEQGNTEAFF. Here the CDR3 DNA reads TGTGCCAGCAGTGAACAGGGGAACACTGAAGCTTTCTTT.

The chain has TRBV5-8 and TRBJ2-4; D unclear. V lost 3 bases, J lost 7 bases, and 14 bases lay in between. The CDR3 loop spans 14 amino acids. The germline V gene has CDR1 SGHTS and CDR2 YDEGEE. The DNA for the CDR3 is TGTGCCAGCAGCTCGTCTTCGAGTGGGAACATTCAGTACTTC. Residues: CASSSSSSGNIQYF.

V and J are TRBV7-2 and TRBJ2-2; D unclear. CDR3 length equals 15 residues. Germline CDR1 SGHTA, CDR2 FQGNSA. V dropped 2 bases and J dropped 0 bases, with 7 bases sitting between them. The CDR3 DNA reads as TGTGCCAGCAGCTTACTGGGTGCGAACACCGGGGAGCTGTTTTTT. Its protein product is CASSLLGANTGELFF.

The chain has TRBV5-1 and TRBJ1-6, with D tentatively TRBD1 (6 bases). Germline CDR1 reads SGHRS; CDR2 reads YFSETQ. This CDR3 spans 14 amino acids. The V and J ends lost 3 bases and 7 bases respectively, with 11 bases between them. The CDR3, as DNA: TGCGCCAGCAGCTCAGGGGAATTCAATTCACCCCTCCACTTT. It translates to CASSSGEFNSPLHF.

The chain carries TRBV7-2 and TRBJ2-1; either TRBD1 or TRBD2 may fit D (6 bases each). Per germline, CDR1 SGHTA and CDR2 FQGNSA. The V gene lost 5 bases and the J gene lost 4 bases, with 12 bases spanning the gap. This CDR3 has 14 residues. The CDR3 loop reads CASSQGGLYNEQFF. The CDR3 bases are TGTGCCAGCAGCCAAGGGGGGCTGTACAATGAGCAGTTCTTC. The whole variable domain, remainder taken from reference TRBV7-2 and TRBJ2-1, is GAGVSQSPSNKVTEKGKDVELRCDPISGHTALYWYRQSLGQGLEFLIYFQGNSAPDKSGLPSDRFSAERTGGSVSTLTIQRTQQEDSAVYLCASSQGGLYNEQFFGPGTRLTVL.

The chain uses TRBV6-5 and TRBJ1-2; 7 nucleotides match TRBD1. V gave up 7 bases and J gave up 6 bases; unmatched junction bases: 11. There are 14 residues in the CDR3. Germline V gene lookup returns CDR1 MNHEY and CDR2 SVGAGI. The CDR3 DNA follows: TGTGCCAGCATTAACAGGGGTATGAGCCATGGCTACACCTTC. It translates to CASINRGMSHGYTF.

The V gene is TRBV9, the J gene TRBJ1-3; D unresolved. Trimming removed 2 bases from V and 1 base from J, with 13 bases in between. The CDR3 is made up of 16 amino acids. The V gene's germline CDR1 is SGDLS and CDR2 YYNGEE. The CDR3 nucleotides are TGTGCCAGCAGCGTGAGGAATCAAGCATCTGGAAACACCATATATTTT. Protein sequence: CASSVRNQASGNTIYF. Supplemented by reference TRBV9 and TRBJ1-3, the full variable domain reads DSGVTQTPKHLITATGQRVTLRCSPRSGDLSVYWYQQSLDQGLQFLIQYYNGEERAKGNILERFSAQQFPDLHSELNLSSLELGDSALYFCASSVRNQASGNTIYFGEGSWLTVV.

This chain connects TRBV7-3 to TRBJ2-7; D gene uncertain. Germline assignment: CDR1 SGHTA and CDR2 FQGTGA. The CDR3 length is 15 residues. V was pared by 3 bases and J by 0 bases, with 12 bases between. Written as DNA, the CDR3 is TGTGCCAGCAGCTTCTCGGGCGGTCCCTCCTACGAGCAGTACTTC. Protein product: CASSFSGGPSYEQYF.

The J gene is TRBJ1-1, the V gene TRBV5-1, with unresolved D. The CDR3 has 16 residues. Germline V gene sequence: CDR1 SGHRS, CDR2 YFSETQ. With 4 bases removed from V and 1 base from J, the gap between germline ends came to 17 bases. Here the CDR3 reads CASSRVLGSRNTEAFF. The CDR3 region has the DNA TGCGCCAGCAGCAGAGTGCTAGGGAGTCGGAACACTGAAGCTTTCTTT.

A word on this clone: The same CDR3 can be traced to other DNA sequences in this sample. The V call is TRBV28, the J call TRBJ1-2; no firm D call. The V gene lost 2 bases and the J gene lost 7 bases, with 5 bases spanning the gap. Germline loops: CDR1 MDHEN, CDR2 SYDVKM. CDR3 size: 11 residues. This CDR3 is CASSLGRGYTF. CDR3 nucleotides: TGTGCCAGCAGTTTAGGTCGTGGCTACACCTTC.

This rearrangement joins TRBV11-1 to TRBJ2-3; TRBD1 agrees at 10 bases. There are 16 residues in the CDR3. Germline CDR1 is SGHAT and CDR2 is FQDESV (reference sequence). V shed 4 bases, J shed 3 bases, and the junction held 7 bases outside the gene matches. CDR3 DNA sequence: TGTGCCAGCAGCTCTCCACGGACAGGGGGAACAGATACGCAGTATTTT. Protein sequence: CASSSPRTGGTDTQYF.

The V call is TRBV10-3, the J call TRBJ2-7; tentative D call: TRBD2 (6 bases). Per germline, CDR1 ENHRY and CDR2 SYGVKD. The V gene lost 2 bases and the J gene lost 4 bases, with 12 bases spanning the gap. The CDR3 runs to 14 residues. The CDR3, as DNA: TGTGCCATCAGTGAGGGGACGGAGGGGTACGAGCAGTACTTC. Protein: CAISEGTEGYEQYF.